These 17 T cell receptor beta chains came from one sample sequenced in a study of read filtering for tumor transcriptome and immune sequencing. From about 400 ng of RNA, a library with molecular barcoded alpha/delta and beta/gamma adaptors was made. Using its own MiXCR run on the reads, TCRdb lists one record per CDR3 protein. The sample lists about 48,000 distinct CDR3 sequences, around 19% seen once, with about 16% in the top ten. Sequencing input: a population of CD138-negative cells sorted from bone marrow. These receptors originate from a donor at least 40 years old with multiple myeloma.

This clonotype was picked up many times. The V call is TRBV20-1, the J call TRBJ1-5; a possible D gene is TRBD1 (5 bases). This CDR3 is 12 amino acids long. The V gene's germline CDR1 is DFQATT and CDR2 SNEGSKA (reference sequence). Between the trimmed V and J ends, which lost 7 bases and 3 bases, there was a span of 10 bases. CDR3: CSVGTSNQPQHF. The CDR3 nucleotides read TGCAGTGTAGGGACTTCCAATCAGCCCCAGCATTTT.

This clonotype was detected ten times or more. In DNA form, the CDR3 reads TGTGCCAGCAGCGTAGGCGCGGCCAGCTACAATGAGCAGTTCTTC. Translated: CASSVGAASYNEQFF. V gene TRBV9 combines with J gene TRBJ2-1, with D unresolved. Germline lookup yields CDR1 SGDLS and CDR2 YYNGEE. V lost 0 bases and J 3 bases, leaving 10 bases between the germline ends. The CDR3 length is 15 residues.

The chain uses TRBV20-1 and TRBJ2-1; 10 bases are shared with TRBD2. The CDR3 has 15 amino acids. CDR1 and CDR2 from the germline V gene are DFQATT and SNEGSKA (reference sequence). The V and J ends lost 5 bases and 7 bases, in that order; junction bases with no gene match: 11. The CDR3 loop reads CSAGDSGRISNEQFF. The CDR3 coding sequence is TGCAGTGCTGGGGATAGCGGGAGGATTAGTAATGAGCAGTTCTTC.

Comment on this clonotype: This could be a read error, since a much larger clone is one nucleotide away. The CDR3 region has the DNA TGCAGTGCTAGTATATTGCCTAGCGTCTCCTACGAGCAGTACTTC. This translates into CSASILPSVSYEQYF. The rearrangement links TRBV20-1 to TRBJ2-7; a possible D gene is TRBD2 (6 bases). V dropped 3 bases and J dropped 0 bases, with 15 bases sitting between them. Germline-derived CDR1 and CDR2 are DFQATT and SNEGSKA (reference sequence). This CDR3 has 15 residues.

This clonotype was observed at least ten times. The chain employs TRBV5-1 and TRBJ2-3, with TRBD2 as a possible D gene (6 bases). This CDR3 spans 15 amino acids. Germline assignment: CDR1 SGHRS and CDR2 YFSETQ. Trimming shortened V by 7 bases and J by 2 bases, and 17 bases separated the two germline ends. CDR3 region: CASGSGTWDTDTQYF. CDR3 nucleotide sequence: TGCGCCAGCGGGTCCGGGACTTGGGACACAGATACGCAGTATTTT.

The rearrangement uses TRBV11-2 and TRBJ2-1, with D tentatively TRBD2 (5 bases). The CDR3 loop spans 15 amino acids. The germline V and J ends were trimmed by 4 bases and 5 bases, with 15 bases remaining between them. Germline CDR1 SGHAT, CDR2 FQNNGV. CDR3 amino acids: CASSSSGPADNEQFF. Here the CDR3 DNA reads TGTGCCAGCAGCTCGTCCGGGCCAGCGGACAATGAGCAGTTCTTC.

In this sample, this clonotype turned up many times. J is TRBJ1-1 and V is TRBV12-3 or TRBV12-4; unclear D gene. V lost 7 bases, J lost 6 bases, and 18 bases lay in between. CDR3 length: 14 residues. The DNA of the CDR3 is TGTGCCAGCACCGTCACTCTGGACGGAGCTGAAGCTTTCTTT. This codes for CASTVTLDGAEAFF.

V and J are TRBV7-9 and TRBJ1-3; 10 nucleotides align to TRBD1. Germline values: CDR1 SEHNR, CDR2 FQNEAQ (reference sequence). This CDR3 spans 15 amino acids. The trim removed 6 bases at V and 2 bases at J, leaving 4 bases unmatched. CDR3 bases: TGTGCCAGCAGAGGGACAGGGGAACCTGGAAACACCATATATTTT. It specifies CASRGTGEPGNTIYF.

As to this clonotype: Being one base from a much bigger clone, this may be a read error. The rearrangement links TRBV20-1 to TRBJ1-1; perhaps TRBD1 as D (6 bases). Germline CDR1 is DFQATT and CDR2 is SNEGSKA (reference sequence). The CDR3 is 13 residues long. CDR3 DNA sequence: TGCAGTGCTGGAGAGCAAACAGGGACTGAAGCTTTCTTT. This translates into CSAGEQTGTEAFF.

This clonotype has more than one count but fewer than ten. The chain combines TRBV7-2 with TRBJ2-3, with 7 bases fitting TRBD1. CDR3 length equals 15 residues. Germline-derived CDR1 and CDR2 are SGHTA and FQGNSA. Trimming at V came to 3 bases and at J to 0 bases, leaving 3 bases not matched to a gene. The CDR3 region is CASSFDRVSTDTQYF. The CDR3 DNA is TGTGCCAGCAGCTTTGACAGGGTTAGCACAGATACGCAGTATTTT.

Note on this clonotype: A read error may account for a junction end that differs from germline. This rearrangement joins TRBV30 to TRBJ1-5; 9 bases match TRBD1. This CDR3 is 13 amino acids long. CDR1 and CDR2 from the germline V gene are GTSNPN and SVGIG (reference sequence). In DNA, the CDR3 is TGTGCCTGGAGTTACAGGGGGCTGGAGCCCCGGCATTTT. Amino acid sequence: CAWSYRGLEPRHF.

This clonotype was counted ten times or more. The chain employs TRBV12-5 and TRBJ2-1; D remains ambiguous. V dropped 2 bases and J dropped 0 bases, with 8 bases sitting between them. The CDR3 is made up of 15 amino acids. Germline values: CDR1 LGHNT, CDR2 FRNRAP. The CDR3 nucleotides read TGTGCTAGTGGTTTGTCCCGGAGCTCCTACAATGAGCAGTTCTTC. Amino acids: CASGLSRSSYNEQFF.

Details on this clonotype: One junction end disagrees with the germline gene, perhaps due to a read error. As DNA, the CDR3 is TGCGCCAGCAGCTTGGAAGGTACGAGCGCAGATACGCAGAATTTT. This codes for CASSLEGTSADTQNF. The V gene is TRBV5-1, the J gene TRBJ2-3; D not resolved. The CDR3 length is 15 residues. In germline, CDR1 is SGHRS, CDR2 YFSETQ. Full variable domain (outside the CDR3, taken from reference TRBV5-1 and TRBJ2-3): KAGVTQTPRYLIKTRGQQVTLSCSPISGHRSVSWYQQTPGQGLQFLFEYFSETQRNKGNFPGRFSGRQFSNSRSEMNVSTLELGDSALYLCASSLEGTSADTQNFGPGTRLTVL.

The chain links TRBV7-2 to TRBJ2-1, with 11 positions matching TRBD1. Germline V gene sequence: CDR1 SGHTA, CDR2 FQGNSA. This CDR3 contains 16 residues. With V trimmed by 7 bases and J by 6 bases, 11 bases remained unmatched. The CDR3: CASNGTGGFAVNEQFF. CDR3 bases: TGTGCCAGCAACGGGACAGGGGGGTTTGCGGTCAATGAGCAGTTCTTC.

This clonotype has just a few counts. The V and J genes are TRBV18 and TRBJ1-1; weak D call: TRBD1 (5 bases). The germline V gene has CDR1 KGHSH and CDR2 LQKENI. This CDR3 comprises 14 residues. V gave up 3 bases and J gave up 3 bases, with 11 bases separating them. DNA of the CDR3: TGTGCCAGCTCACCGGGGGACGTCCACACTGAAGCTTTCTTT. Amino acid sequence: CASSPGDVHTEAFF.

The CDR3 DNA sequence: TGTGCCTGCCGGGCCCCCAGGGATGGCTACACCTTC. Protein sequence: CACRAPRDGYTF. The chain has TRBV30 and TRBJ1-2; a possible D gene is TRBD1 (5 bases). The CDR3 is made up of 12 amino acids. Germline CDR1 is GTSNPN and CDR2 is SVGIG (reference sequence). The V end lost 6 bases, the J end lost 6 bases, and 14 bases lay between the germline ends.

Relative to its sample, this clonotype is medium-sized. The chain links TRBV29-1 to TRBJ2-2; D uncertain. The V gene's germline CDR1 is SQVTM and CDR2 ANQGSEA. There are 13 residues in the CDR3. Trimming stripped 6 bases from V and 5 bases from J, with 13 bases between. The CDR3 DNA reads as TGCAGCGTATCGTCGCCCCCGACCGGGGAGCTGTTTTTT. This sequence encodes CSVSSPPTGELFF.